This T cell receptor beta chain was identified during a study of identical twins. The study, taken as a whole, reports: Conclusions were based on cross-sectional statistical analysis, without following the same donors. While abundant cord blood beta clonotypes carried fewer insertions, memory repertoires showed no such pattern. The presence of invariant MAIT and iNKT cells could partly confound analyses of zero-insertion sequences.

A universal primer site arose from template switching, and cDNA bore unique molecular identifiers. Each CDR3 protein gets one entry after TCRdb re-called the 5' RACE reads with MiXCR. The table has 1.5 million to 2 million distinct CDR3 sequences, about 32% seen once. This clonotype was counted between two and nine times. Antigen specificity is unknown. Germline CDR1 reads SGDLS; CDR2 reads YYNGEE. The V and J ends lost 0 bases and 8 bases, in that order; junction bases with no gene match: 12. The CDR3 extends over 16 amino acids. The sample consisted of cord blood. The origin of this receptor is a newborn girl in good health. This sequence joins TRBV9 and TRBJ1-2; the match to TRBD1 covers 8 bases. The CDR3 nucleotides are TGTGCCAGCAGCGTAGATCCGGGACAGGTTCGGTCAGGCTACACCTTC. This codes for CASSVDPGQVRSGYTF.